Sequencing of this T cell receptor (beta chain) was carried out in a study of T cell repertoires in cytomegalovirus infection. Study as a whole: Indicated by public TCR beta signatures were CMV infection and matching HLA type.

Trimming shortened V by 5 bases and J by 1 base, and 14 bases separated the two germline ends. Germline lookup yields CDR1 KGHDR and CDR2 SFDVKD. The CDR3 is 16 amino acids. As for this clonotype: What it recognizes is unknown.

The study, taken as a whole, reports: Dominant in the ex vivo response were TCR beta clonotypes restricted by HLA-C and specific for CMV.

From the reads, TCRdb called clonotypes with MiXCR, one entry per CDR3 protein. The profile covers some 450,000 distinct CDR3 sequences, with approximately 31% appearing a single time and around 15% taken by the ten largest. This rearrangement joins TRBV24-1 to TRBJ1-3; no clear D gene. This receptor was identified in a human donor in good health (CMV status not recorded). Some clones in this sample may be carry-over from other donors' samples. The sequencing input was PBMCs. The CDR3 spells CATSAGRDSSGNTIYF. In DNA form, the CDR3 reads TGTGCCACCAGTGCTGGAAGGGATTCTTCTGGAAACACCATATATTTT.